This record looks at one TCR beta chain sequence and its context. This CDR3 is 14 amino acids long. Trimming stripped 4 bases from V and 6 bases from J, with 15 bases between. Germline assignment: CDR1 SEHNR and CDR2 FQNEAQ (reference sequence). Produced via immunoSEQ multiplex PCR; TCRdb's table is partial and in-frame only. The sample lists approximately 200,000 clones; approximately 88% were seen once. This study enrolled people aged about 18 to 100 from roughly 22 US geographic areas. Clinical history reported by participants formed the basis on which cohorts were assigned. The data stem from a study of blood T cell repertoires in COVID-19. The wider study: The origin of the acute and convalescent COVID-19 samples was the United States, Italy and Spain. T cells, B-cell-depleted T cells, or PBMCs supplied cDNA or gDNA.

The chain employs TRBV7-9 and TRBJ1-2, with D possibly being TRBD1 (5 bases). This receptor was identified in a man aged 18 to 29 with acute COVID-19. Sequencing used PBMCs or T cells enriched from blood (not recorded which). CDR3 protein: CASSSAGTPNGYTF. The CDR3 DNA is TGTGCCAGCAGCTCGGCCGGGACTCCAAATGGCTACACCTTC.